This is a list of T cell receptor beta chains from one sample in a study of beta chain features in type 1 diabetes. Measured with immunoSEQ multiplex PCR; TCRdb has only the in-frame clones, and not every one. The table includes approximately 600,000 clones, 9.5% to 15% detected once. The source material was naive CD4+ T cells from blood. These receptors originate from a man aged 25 to 45 with type 1 diabetes. CDR3s include the opening cysteine and the closing phenylalanine or tryptophan. A D gene is named only where the DNA matches it firmly. Rows may omit the clone size; those that give it use once, few, many or a size class.

TRBJ1-5	-	TRBV21-1	few	CASSKGRANNQPQHF	TGTGCCAGCAGCAAAGGCAGGGCAAACAATCAGCCCCAGCATTTT
TRBJ2-7	-	TRBV2	-	CASSDVRLFSYEQYF	TGTGCCAGCAGTGACGTCCGTTTATTTTCCTACGAGCAGTACTTC
TRBJ2-1	TRBD2	TRBV20-1	-	CSARLAGEQFF	TGCAGTGCTAGATTAGCGGGCGAGCAGTTCTTC
TRBJ2-1	TRBD1	TRBV7-8	few	CASSLVDQGVHEQFF	TGTGCCAGCAGCTTAGTCGATCAGGGGGTCCATGAGCAGTTCTTC
TRBJ1-5	-	TRBV6-5	-	CASSRKGDSNPPQHF	TGTGCCAGCAGTCGAAAGGGGGACTCCAACCCACCCCAGCATTTT
TRBJ2-5	-	TRBV9	few	CASSVKIAPQETQYF	TGTGCCAGCAGCGTTAAGATAGCGCCTCAAGAGACCCAGTACTTC
TRBJ2-2	-	TRBV25-1	-	CASSEAPGQNTGELFF	TGTGCCAGCAGTGAAGCACCGGGACAAAACACCGGGGAGCTGTTTTTT
TRBJ2-5	-	TRBV4-3	-	CASSQVSSQETQYF	TGCGCCAGCAGCCAAGTTTCCTCCCAAGAGACCCAGTACTTC
TRBJ2-1	TRBD2	TRBV7-9	-	CASSLGAGPEHNEQFF	TGTGCCAGCAGCTTAGGAGCGGGGCCCGAACACAATGAGCAGTTCTTC
TRBJ2-5	-	TRBV2	-	CASSADSQETQYF	TGTGCCAGCAGCGCCGACAGCCAAGAGACCCAGTACTTC
TRBJ1-3	TRBD1	TRBV5-4	-	CASSFTGAGNTIYF	TGTGCCAGCAGCTTTACAGGGGCTGGAAACACCATATATTTT
TRBJ2-3	-	TRBV7-2	-	CASSLRLRTDTQYF	TGTGCCAGCAGCCTGCGACTCCGCACAGATACGCAGTATTTT
TRBJ1-2	-	TRBV7-2	-	CASSSGPNYGYTF	TGTGCCAGCAGCTCGGGACCTAACTATGGCTACACCTTC
TRBJ2-1	TRBD1	TRBV7-2	-	CASSIPGQGNEQFF	TGTGCCAGCAGCATTCCGGGACAGGGTAATGAGCAGTTCTTC
TRBJ1-2	-	TRBV2	few	CASISDRPYGYTF	TGTGCCAGCATTTCCGACAGGCCCTATGGCTACACCTTC
TRBJ1-5	TRBD1	TRBV30	-	CAWSVRDRVWNQPQHF	TGTGCCTGGAGTGTACGGGACAGGGTATGGAATCAGCCCCAGCATTTT
TRBJ2-7	-	TRBV7-9	few	CASSSTAASYEQYF	TGTGCCAGCAGCTCCACGGCGGCCTCCTACGAGCAGTACTTC
TRBJ2-5	TRBD2	TRBV29-1	-	CSGWRGALPETQYF	TGCAGCGGTTGGCGGGGGGCTCTCCCAGAGACCCAGTACTTC
TRBJ2-3	TRBD2	TRBV5-6	-	CASSPRRGGSTDTQYF	TGTGCCAGCAGCCCCAGACGGGGGGGGAGCACAGATACGCAGTATTTT
TRBJ2-7	-	TRBV11-3	few	CASSLDTGARTYEQYF	TGTGCCAGCAGCTTAGACACAGGCGCCCGGACCTACGAGCAGTACTTC
TRBJ2-7	-	TRBV5-4	-	CASSFQGLEEQYF	TGTGCCAGCAGCTTCCAGGGATTGGAAGAGCAGTACTTC
TRBJ2-3	-	TRBV7-2	-	CASSPGGGDTQYF	TGTGCCAGCAGCCCGGGCGGCGGAGATACGCAGTATTTT
TRBJ1-3	-	TRBV29-1	few	CSVTRGSPGNTIYF	TGCAGCGTAACTAGAGGGAGTCCTGGAAACACCATATATTTT
TRBJ2-7	-	TRBV7-2	few	CASSPLPYEQYF	TGTGCCAGCAGCCCCCTCCCTTACGAGCAGTACTTC
TRBJ1-5	-	TRBV2	few	CASSEQAGNQPQHF	TGTGCCAGCAGTGAGCAGGCAGGCAATCAGCCCCAGCATTTT
TRBJ2-1	TRBD2	TRBV7-2	few	CASSLYSGGSYNEQFF	TGTGCCAGCAGCCTTTATAGCGGGGGGTCATACAATGAGCAGTTCTTC
TRBJ2-7	-	TRBV7-9	few	CASTSTTYEQYF	TGTGCCAGCACCTCAACCACCTACGAGCAGTACTTC
TRBJ1-1	-	TRBV10-3	-	CAISVMGQNTEAFF	TGTGCCATCAGTGTTATGGGACAGAACACTGAAGCTTTCTTT
TRBJ1-2	-	TRBV5-1	-	CASTPVGLGDYGYTF	TGCGCCAGCACCCCCGTGGGTTTGGGGGACTATGGCTACACCTTC
TRBJ1-4	-	TRBV4-2	-	CASSQTAVPGANEKLFF	TGTGCCAGCAGCCAAACGGCCGTGCCGGGGGCTAATGAAAAACTGTTTTTT